The 30 T cell receptor beta chains reported below all come from one sample, sequenced in a study of blood T cells in healthy people across ages. A second roughly 7 to 12 cycle PCR used barcoded and J-beta primers. TCRdb redid the calling of the 5' RACE reads with MiXCR, one entry per CDR3 protein. The sample contains around 700,000 distinct CDR3 sequences, around 25% of which appear only once. This sample was shared with a second study, whose subject was T cells of mothers and their children.

The sample comprised blood. Receptor source: a boy aged 10-17 years in good health.

This clonotype was observed a few times. This chain connects TRBV4-3 to TRBJ1-1, with D unclear. The CDR3 spans 13 residues. V was shortened by 3 bases and J by 3 bases, with 8 bases between the two germline ends. Germline-derived CDR1 and CDR2 are LGHNA and YSLEER. The CDR3 DNA sequence: TGCGCCAGCAGCCAGAGGCGTTACACTGAAGCTTTCTTT. This gives the protein CASSQRRYTEAFF.

In this sample, this clonotype turned up once. V gene TRBV29-1 combines with J gene TRBJ2-5, with TRBD1 as a possible D gene (5 bases). The germline V and J ends were trimmed by 7 bases and 5 bases, with 23 bases remaining between them. This CDR3 comprises 15 residues. Germline CDR1 and CDR2: SQVTM and ANQGSEA. CDR3 nucleotides: TGCAGCGCTGTGCCGTGGTGGGGCGCGGAGGAGACCCAGTACTTC. This translates into CSAVPWWGAEETQYF.

The chain uses TRBV29-1 and TRBJ2-3; 10 nucleotides line up with TRBD2. The CDR3 has 15 amino acids. From germline, CDR1 is SQVTM and CDR2 ANQGSEA. The V gene end was trimmed by 6 bases and the J gene end by 3 bases; junction bases not matched to a gene: 9. CDR3 loop: CSVSLAGVVTDTQYF. CDR3 bases: TGCAGCGTATCCCTAGCGGGAGTGGTGACAGATACGCAGTATTTT.

The chain recombines TRBV6-5 with TRBJ1-3; TRBD1 agrees at 9 bases. Germline trimming cut 0 bases from V and 4 bases from J; bases unmatched to any gene: 4. The CDR3 loop spans 16 amino acids. Germline V CDR1 and CDR2: MNHEY, SVGAGI. CDR3 bases: TGTGCCAGCAGTTACTCTGGACAGGGGCCCGGAAACACCATATATTTT. Its translation is CASSYSGQGPGNTIYF.

V usage is TRBV6-1 and J usage is TRBJ1-3; tentatively, D is TRBD1 (5 bases). The CDR3 runs 15 residues. The germline gives CDR1 MNHNS, CDR2 SASEGT. V dropped 0 bases and J dropped 2 bases, with 8 bases sitting between them. The CDR3 nucleotides are TGTGCCAGCAGTGAAGCCTTGGGGGCTGGAAACACCATATATTTT. This encodes CASSEALGAGNTIYF.

J is TRBJ2-6 and V is TRBV28; tentatively, D is TRBD2 (5 bases). CDR1 and CDR2 (germline): MDHEN, SYDVKM. Trimming removed 8 bases from V and 1 base from J, with 18 bases in between. The CDR3 spans 17 residues. CDR3: CASGRRGRLSGANVLTF. The CDR3 DNA sequence: TGTGCCAGCGGTCGTCGGGGAAGGCTTTCTGGGGCCAACGTCCTGACTTTC. Complete variable domain (other parts from reference TRBV28 and TRBJ2-6): DVKVTQSSRYLVKRTGEKVFLECVQDMDHENMFWYRQDPGLGLRLIYFSYDVKMKEKGDIPEGYSVSREKKERFSLILESASTNQTSMYLCASGRRGRLSGANVLTFGAGSRLTVL.

The chain combines TRBV6-6 with TRBJ2-5; 8 nucleotides agree with TRBD1. The last part of the DNA fits TRBJ2-1 better; the J call may be wrong. This CDR3 has 14 amino acids. Germline-derived CDR1 and CDR2 are MNHNY and SVGAGI (reference sequence). DNA of the CDR3: TGTGCCAGCAGTTCAAGACAGGGGACCAGCAAGCAGTTCTTC. Amino acids: CASSSRQGTSKQFF.

This clonotype was observed a few times. The chain uses TRBV20-1 and TRBJ2-1, with 14 bases that match TRBD2. Per germline, CDR1 DFQATT and CDR2 SNEGSKA (reference sequence). Trimming cost V 5 bases and J 8 bases; bases outside gene matches: 2. This CDR3 is built from 13 residues. CDR3 sequence: CSAPGLAGDEQFF. In nucleotides, the CDR3 is TGCAGTGCTCCGGGACTAGCGGGAGATGAGCAGTTCTTC.

The rearrangement links TRBV12-3 or TRBV12-4 to TRBJ1-5, with 7 bases matching TRBD1. The CDR3 has 14 residues. V was clipped by 4 bases and J by 6 bases; unmatched bases: 6. The CDR3 is CASSSPTGIQPQHF. As DNA, the CDR3 is TGTGCCAGCAGTTCGCCGACAGGGATTCAGCCCCAGCATTTT.

The sample holds a few counts of this clonotype. The J gene is TRBJ2-1, the V gene TRBV7-2, with 9 bases matching TRBD2. The germline V gene has CDR1 SGHTA and CDR2 FQGNSA. The V and J ends lost 4 bases and 6 bases, in that order; junction bases with no gene match: 13. CDR3 size: 17 residues. The CDR3 here is CASSYVGGGGARNEQFF. CDR3 DNA: TGTGCCAGCAGCTACGTAGGGGGCGGGGGGGCTCGCAATGAGCAGTTCTTC.

The rearrangement uses TRBV7-9 and TRBJ1-2; D may be TRBD1 (5 bases). Germline CDR1 is SEHNR and CDR2 is FQNEAQ (reference sequence). Deletions cut 5 bases from V and 4 bases from J, with 17 bases between. This CDR3 is built from 15 residues. DNA for the CDR3: TGTGCCAGCAGCGCCTCAGGAGGGGCTACCTATGGCTACACCTTC. Encoded protein: CASSASGGATYGYTF.

This clonotype was counted a few times. The chain joins TRBV20-1 to TRBJ2-5; 7 bases fit TRBD2. The V gene end was trimmed by 7 bases and the J gene end by 3 bases; junction bases not matched to a gene: 8. The germline gives CDR1 DFQATT, CDR2 SNEGSKA (reference sequence). The CDR3 length is 13 residues. CDR3 protein: CSGTSGAEETQYF. The CDR3 nucleotides read TGCAGTGGTACGAGCGGGGCAGAAGAGACCCAGTACTTC.

The chain couples TRBV6-5 to TRBJ2-7, with 8 bases lining up with TRBD1. This CDR3 spans 13 amino acids. Trimming at V came to 8 bases and at J to 4 bases, leaving 7 bases not matched to a gene. Germline lookup yields CDR1 MNHEY and CDR2 SVGAGI. Here the CDR3 reads CASSETGVYEQYF. The DNA of the CDR3 is TGTGCCAGCTCTGAGACAGGGGTTTACGAGCAGTACTTC.

The V call is TRBV28, the J call TRBJ2-1, with a weak D call TRBD2 (5 bases). CDR1 is MDHEN and CDR2 is SYDVKM in the germline V gene. V lost 6 bases and J 7 bases, leaving 7 bases between the germline ends. The CDR3 totals 11 residues. CDR3 loop: CASRAGNEQFF. The CDR3 DNA sequence: TGTGCCAGCAGGGCGGGTAATGAGCAGTTCTTC.

The CDR3 loop reads CASSSVAGGPEETQYF. CDR3 nucleotides: TGTGCCAGCAGTTCCGTAGCGGGGGGGCCAGAGGAGACCCAGTACTTC. V usage is TRBV12-3 or TRBV12-4 and J usage is TRBJ2-5; TRBD2 aligns across 11 bases. Germline trimming cut 4 bases from V and 5 bases from J; bases unmatched to any gene: 9. CDR3 length: 16 amino acids.

This clonotype showed up just a few times. The V call is TRBV15, the J call TRBJ2-1; 8 positions agree with TRBD2. The assigned J gene may be wrong: the sequence end matches TRBJ2-5 better. Germline V gene lookup returns CDR1 LNHNV and CDR2 YYDKDF (reference sequence). The CDR3 totals 19 residues. The CDR3, as DNA: TGTGCCACCAGCAGCTCTCTTTTAGCGGGACCATCCGGACAAGAGACCCAGTACTTC. Its translation is CATSSSLLAGPSGQETQYF.

This clonotype has a handful of counts. The chain joins TRBV6-6 to TRBJ1-5; the match to TRBD1 covers 7 bases. V shed 4 bases and J 4 bases; nucleotides not matched to a gene: 7. Germline V gene data show CDR1 as MNHNY and CDR2 as SVGAGI (reference sequence). The CDR3 totals 15 residues. The DNA for the CDR3 is TGTGCCAGCAGTTCCGGACAGGCCTCGAATCAGCCCCAGCATTTT. It yields the protein CASSSGQASNQPQHF.

The rearrangement uses TRBV27 and TRBJ2-7; D may be TRBD1 or TRBD2 (6 bases each). Per germline, CDR1 MNHEY and CDR2 SMNVEV (reference sequence). The V end lost 1 base, the J end lost 1 base, and 17 bases lay between the germline ends. The CDR3 has 17 amino acids. In DNA form, the CDR3 reads TGTGCCAGCAGTTTATGGGGGGCGAGTCGCGCGTCCTACGAGCAGTACTTC. Protein sequence: CASSLWGASRASYEQYF.

The chain is built from TRBV27 and TRBJ1-2; D is uncertain. V lost 2 bases to trimming and J lost 2 bases, with 12 bases between them. This CDR3 has 15 residues. Germline CDR1 is MNHEY and CDR2 is SMNVEV (reference sequence). CDR3: CASSLTRGGNYGYTF. The CDR3 DNA reads TGTGCCAGCAGTTTAACCCGAGGAGGGAACTATGGCTACACCTTC.

Written as DNA, the CDR3 is TGTGCCAGCAGCTTAGAGTCAGGGGGGACCGGGGAGCTGTTTTTT. Protein product: CASSLESGGTGELFF. The chain couples TRBV7-6 to TRBJ2-2; TRBD1 is a possible D gene (7 bases). CDR3 length: 15 amino acids. Germline loops: CDR1 SGHVS, CDR2 FNYEAQ. V shed 1 base and J shed 5 bases, with 11 bases lying between them. The full variable domain, with the rest looked up from reference TRBV7-6 and TRBJ2-2, is GAGVSQSPRYKVTKRGQDVALRCDPISGHVSLYWYRQALGQGPEFLTYFNYEAQQDKSGLPNDRFSAERPEGSISTLTIQRTEQRDSAMYRCASSLESGGTGELFFGEGSRLTVL.

This clonotype was recorded a few times. The chain carries TRBV7-2 and TRBJ2-7; TRBD1 matches 9 bases. J lost 3 bases, V lost 6 bases, and 6 bases had no gene match. Germline V gene sequence: CDR1 SGHTA, CDR2 FQGNSA. The CDR3 consists of 14 residues. The CDR3 loop reads CASRPPGQGYEQYF. CDR3 nucleotide sequence: TGTGCCAGCAGACCGCCGGGACAGGGCTACGAGCAGTACTTC.

The J gene is TRBJ1-1, the V gene TRBV27; D is unclear. In germline, CDR1 is MNHEY, CDR2 SMNVEV (reference sequence). This CDR3 is 13 amino acids long. The V gene lost 9 bases and the J gene lost 5 bases, with 16 bases spanning the gap. The DNA of the CDR3 is TGTGCCAGTAGCACCACATCTAGGACTGAAGCTTTCTTT. Its protein is CASSTTSRTEAFF.

The chain couples TRBV2 to TRBJ1-2, with 8 bases matching TRBD1. The CDR3 consists of 13 residues. After removal of 10 bases from V and 10 bases from J, the junction contained 14 bases not matched to a gene. Per the germline V gene, CDR1 is SNHLY and CDR2 is FYNNEI. In DNA, the CDR3 is TGTGCCAACACTGGACAGGGATCAACAGACTACACCTTC. The encoded protein is CANTGQGSTDYTF.

The chain is built from TRBV6-4 and TRBJ2-2; no firm D call. Germline V gene data show CDR1 as MRHNA and CDR2 as SNTAGT. This CDR3 spans 14 amino acids. V gave up 4 bases and J gave up 3 bases, with 9 bases separating them. This CDR3 reads CASSVLPYTGELFF. In DNA, the CDR3 is TGTGCCAGCAGTGTCCTCCCCTACACCGGGGAGCTGTTTTTT.

This clonotype appeared many times. The chain links TRBV7-3 to TRBJ2-2; D is perhaps TRBD2 (5 bases). V was pared by 0 bases and J by 7 bases, with 9 bases between. This CDR3 comprises 14 residues. Germline V lookup: CDR1 SGHTA, CDR2 FQGTGA. The CDR3 sequence: CASSLTRGSGELFF. CDR3 nucleotides: TGTGCCAGCAGCTTAACTCGGGGAAGCGGGGAGCTGTTTTTT.

The sample holds a few counts of this clonotype. The rearrangement joins TRBV7-9 to TRBJ2-1; 15 bases fit TRBD2. V dropped 5 bases and J dropped 6; count of bases not matched to a gene: 8. Germline CDR1 SEHNR, CDR2 FQNEAQ (reference sequence). The CDR3 is 17 residues long. CDR3 region: CASSPRTSGGAGNEQFF. As DNA, the CDR3 is TGTGCCAGCAGCCCCCGGACTAGCGGGGGGGCGGGCAATGAGCAGTTCTTC.

The genes are TRBV29-1 and TRBJ2-3; the D call may be TRBD1 or TRBD2 (7 bases each). The V gene lost 2 bases and the J gene lost 4 bases, with 13 bases spanning the gap. The CDR3 extends over 14 amino acids. Germline V lookup: CDR1 SQVTM, CDR2 ANQGSEA. The CDR3 nucleotides are TGCAGCGTTGAACAGGGGGGGCTGGCAGATACGCAGTATTTT. Translation gives CSVEQGGLADTQYF.

This clonotype was picked up a small number of times. The chain is built from TRBV5-1 and TRBJ2-5; D not resolved. This CDR3 is built from 13 residues. Germline values: CDR1 SGHRS, CDR2 YFSETQ. V lost 5 bases to trimming and J lost 5 bases, with 13 bases between them. CDR3 sequence: CASRWSLVETQYF. The CDR3 DNA follows: TGCGCCAGCAGGTGGAGCCTTGTCGAGACCCAGTACTTC.

V and J are TRBV5-1 and TRBJ1-2; a possible D gene is TRBD1 (5 bases). The V and J ends lost 2 bases and 8 bases respectively, with 13 bases between them. CDR1 and CDR2 (germline): SGHRS, YFSETQ. CDR3 length equals 13 residues. The CDR3: CASSLGTSDGYTF. DNA of the CDR3: TGCGCCAGCAGCTTAGGGACCTCCGACGGCTACACCTTC.

The rearrangement joins TRBV20-1 to TRBJ2-5; no clear D gene. The better agreement between TRBJ2-7 and the DNA end casts doubt on the J call. Germline-derived CDR1 and CDR2 are DFQATT and SNEGSKA (reference sequence). This CDR3 is 14 amino acids long. CDR3 DNA: TGCAGTGCTAGCGGGCAGTCTCTCTCCTACGAGCAGTACTTC. It codes for CSASGQSLSYEQYF.